A selection of T cell receptor beta chains follows, all from one sample in a study of cytomegalovirus exposure and HLA in healthy donors. TCRdb's copy holds only in-frame clones and misses some; the assay was immunoSEQ multiplex PCR. The sample yields 140,000 to 150,000 clones, 60% to 80% seen once. The sample taken for sequencing was PBMCs. The origin of the receptors is a woman aged 40 to 55 in good health and CMV-seropositive. Both conserved end residues are part of each CDR3. A D gene is named only where the DNA matches it firmly. A row's size may be missing; if present it is once, few, many or a size class.

v_gene: TRBV28
abundance: once
j_gene: TRBJ1-2
d_gene: .
CDR3aa: CASSAPPRDYGYTF
CDR3nt: TGTGCCAGCAGCGCACCACCACGGGACTATGGCTACACCTTC

v_gene: TRBV5-1
abundance: .
j_gene: TRBJ1-6
d_gene: .
CDR3aa: CASSLQAGNSPLHF
CDR3nt: TGCGCCAGCAGCCTCCAGGCTGGTAATTCACCCCTCCACTTT

v_gene: TRBV5-6
abundance: once
j_gene: TRBJ2-3
d_gene: .
CDR3aa: CASSLTGLDTQYF
CDR3nt: TGTGCCAGCAGCTTGACGGGTTTAGATACGCAGTATTTT

v_gene: TRBV6-5
abundance: .
j_gene: TRBJ2-7
d_gene: .
CDR3aa: CASSYSYSAYEQYF
CDR3nt: TGTGCCAGCAGTTACTCGTACAGTGCATACGAGCAGTACTTC

v_gene: TRBV7-2
abundance: .
j_gene: TRBJ2-7
d_gene: TRBD2
CDR3aa: CASSLAAGGYREQYF
CDR3nt: TGTGCCAGCAGCTTAGCCGCGGGGGGATATCGGGAGCAGTACTTC

v_gene: TRBV5-1
abundance: .
j_gene: TRBJ1-1
d_gene: TRBD1
CDR3aa: CASSSQTGVRTEAFF
CDR3nt: TGCGCCAGCAGTTCCCAGACAGGGGTGAGGACTGAAGCTTTCTTT

v_gene: TRBV7-2
abundance: .
j_gene: TRBJ1-2
d_gene: .
CDR3aa: CASSLGRDYGYTF
CDR3nt: TGTGCCAGCAGCTTAGGCAGGGACTATGGCTACACCTTC

v_gene: TRBV10-3
abundance: once
j_gene: TRBJ2-7
d_gene: TRBD1
CDR3aa: CAIRTDRSHYEQYF
CDR3nt: TGTGCCATCAGGACGGACAGGAGCCACTACGAGCAGTACTTC

v_gene: TRBV11-2
abundance: .
j_gene: TRBJ2-2
d_gene: .
CDR3aa: CASSRRGNTGELFF
CDR3nt: TGTGCCAGCAGCAGACGGGGGAACACCGGGGAGCTGTTTTTT

v_gene: TRBV4-1
abundance: .
j_gene: TRBJ1-3
d_gene: .
CDR3aa: CASSQVQSGNTIYF
CDR3nt: TGCGCCAGCAGCCAAGTCCAATCCGGAAACACCATATATTTT

v_gene: TRBV9
abundance: .
j_gene: TRBJ1-1
d_gene: .
CDR3aa: CASSVSVDTEAFF
CDR3nt: TGTGCCAGCAGCGTATCGGTCGACACTGAAGCTTTCTTT

v_gene: TRBV5-6
abundance: .
j_gene: TRBJ1-4
d_gene: TRBD1
CDR3aa: CASSVTGNNEKLFF
CDR3nt: TGTGCCAGCAGCGTGACAGGGAATAATGAAAAACTGTTTTTT

v_gene: TRBV30
abundance: .
j_gene: TRBJ2-5
d_gene: .
CDR3aa: CAWSLLQETQYF
CDR3nt: TGTGCCTGGAGCTTGTTACAAGAGACCCAGTACTTC

v_gene: TRBV18
abundance: .
j_gene: TRBJ2-2
d_gene: .
CDR3aa: CASSPSLQGPTGELFF
CDR3nt: TGTGCCAGCTCACCCTCTCTCCAGGGTCCCACCGGGGAGCTGTTTTTT

v_gene: TRBV6-1
abundance: .
j_gene: TRBJ2-1
d_gene: .
CDR3aa: CASRGPATTNEQFF
CDR3nt: TGTGCCAGCAGGGGTCCCGCGACAACCAATGAGCAGTTCTTC

v_gene: TRBV27
abundance: .
j_gene: TRBJ1-2
d_gene: TRBD1
CDR3aa: CASSSRQGITNYGYTF
CDR3nt: TGTGCCAGCAGCTCCAGACAGGGGATTACTAACTATGGCTACACCTTC

v_gene: TRBV19
abundance: .
j_gene: TRBJ2-1
d_gene: .
CDR3aa: CASSIGRVTSNEQFF
CDR3nt: TGTGCCAGTAGTATAGGGCGGGTTACAAGTAATGAGCAGTTCTTC

v_gene: TRBV28
abundance: few
j_gene: TRBJ1-1
d_gene: TRBD1
CDR3aa: CASSSTYRGRGAFF
CDR3nt: TGTGCCAGCAGTTCAACTTACAGGGGGCGAGGAGCTTTCTTT

v_gene: TRBV27
abundance: .
j_gene: TRBJ1-1
d_gene: .
CDR3aa: CASSFQVDSTEAFF
CDR3nt: TGTGCCAGCAGTTTCCAGGTTGATTCGACTGAAGCTTTCTTT

v_gene: TRBV7-9
abundance: .
j_gene: TRBJ2-4
d_gene: .
CDR3aa: CASSLIGSNIQYF
CDR3nt: TGTGCCAGCAGCTTGATCGGTTCGAACATTCAGTACTTC

v_gene: TRBV9
abundance: .
j_gene: TRBJ2-1
d_gene: .
CDR3aa: CASSVGGQSYNEQFF
CDR3nt: TGTGCCAGCAGCGTAGGTGGACAGTCCTACAATGAGCAGTTCTTC

v_gene: TRBV19
abundance: once
j_gene: TRBJ2-5
d_gene: .
CDR3aa: CASRDRQETQYF
CDR3nt: TGTGCCAGTAGGGACAGACAAGAGACCCAGTACTTC

v_gene: TRBV28
abundance: once
j_gene: TRBJ2-3
d_gene: .
CDR3aa: CASSFEGVKGGSDPQAPDTQYF
CDR3nt: TGTGCCAGCAGTTTTGAGGGGGTGAAAGGGGGAAGTGATCCACAGGCGCCAGATACGCAGTATTTT

v_gene: TRBV27
abundance: .
j_gene: TRBJ2-1
d_gene: .
CDR3aa: CASSLGLAAYNEQFF
CDR3nt: TGTGCCAGCAGTTTAGGGCTAGCCGCCTACAATGAGCAGTTCTTC

v_gene: TRBV19
abundance: .
j_gene: TRBJ1-5
d_gene: TRBD1
CDR3aa: CASSIQWGTGGFQPQHF
CDR3nt: TGTGCCAGTAGTATTCAGTGGGGGACAGGGGGTTTTCAGCCCCAGCATTTT

v_gene: TRBV5-1
abundance: .
j_gene: TRBJ2-3
d_gene: .
CDR3aa: CASSLALAKSTDTQYF
CDR3nt: TGCGCCAGCAGCTTGGCCCTAGCCAAAAGCACAGATACGCAGTATTTT

v_gene: TRBV10-3
abundance: .
j_gene: TRBJ2-7
d_gene: .
CDR3aa: CAISSQGYEQYF
CDR3nt: TGTGCCATCAGTTCGCAGGGCTACGAGCAGTACTTC

v_gene: TRBV5-4
abundance: .
j_gene: TRBJ2-7
d_gene: TRBD1
CDR3aa: CASSLQTGGRYEQYF
CDR3nt: TGTGCCAGCAGCCTTCAGACAGGGGGCCGATACGAGCAGTACTTC

v_gene: TRBV25-1
abundance: .
j_gene: TRBJ2-7
d_gene: .
CDR3aa: CASSTRQPYEQYF
CDR3nt: TGTGCCAGCAGTACCAGACAGCCCTACGAGCAGTACTTC

v_gene: TRBV18
abundance: .
j_gene: TRBJ2-3
d_gene: TRBD1
CDR3aa: CASSPRTGVDTQYF
CDR3nt: TGTGCCAGCTCCCCGAGGACAGGGGTAGATACGCAGTATTTT

v_gene: TRBV6-1
abundance: .
j_gene: TRBJ1-2
d_gene: TRBD1
CDR3aa: CASRTGGYYGYTF
CDR3nt: TGTGCCAGCAGGACAGGGGGCTACTATGGCTACACCTTC

v_gene: TRBV6-1
abundance: .
j_gene: TRBJ2-1
d_gene: TRBD2
CDR3aa: CASSARGLAGGIGSEFF
CDR3nt: TGTGCCAGCAGTGCGAGGGGACTAGCGGGGGGGATAGGGAGCGAGTTCTTC

v_gene: TRBV18
abundance: .
j_gene: TRBJ2-5
d_gene: .
CDR3aa: CASSRNREETQYF
CDR3nt: TGTGCCAGCTCACGCAACAGGGAAGAGACCCAGTACTTC

v_gene: TRBV4-2
abundance: .
j_gene: TRBJ1-2
d_gene: TRBD1
CDR3aa: CASRQLGTEHYGYTF
CDR3nt: TGTGCCAGCAGGCAGCTTGGGACAGAACACTATGGCTACACCTTC

v_gene: TRBV2
abundance: .
j_gene: TRBJ2-7
d_gene: .
CDR3aa: CASSEMAAPREQYF
CDR3nt: TGTGCCAGCAGTGAAATGGCTGCCCCACGCGAGCAGTACTTC

v_gene: TRBV5-1
abundance: .
j_gene: TRBJ1-1
d_gene: TRBD1
CDR3aa: CASSTGQGTTEAFF
CDR3nt: TGCGCCAGCAGTACGGGACAGGGCACCACTGAAGCTTTCTTT

v_gene: TRBV5-1
abundance: .
j_gene: TRBJ2-1
d_gene: TRBD2
CDR3aa: CASSLTSGGAGSHNEQFF
CDR3nt: TGCGCCAGCAGCTTGACTAGCGGGGGGGCCGGATCCCACAATGAGCAGTTCTTC

v_gene: TRBV28
abundance: .
j_gene: TRBJ2-7
d_gene: .
CDR3aa: CAGGRGSSYEQYF
CDR3nt: TGTGCGGGGGGGAGGGGGTCCTCCTACGAGCAGTACTTC

v_gene: TRBV5-1
abundance: once
j_gene: TRBJ1-2
d_gene: TRBD1
CDR3aa: CASSPTGGDYGYTF
CDR3nt: TGCGCCAGCAGCCCGACAGGGGGGGACTATGGCTACACCTTC

v_gene: TRBV5-4
abundance: once
j_gene: TRBJ1-2
d_gene: TRBD1
CDR3aa: CASILYTGARDYGYTF
CDR3nt: TGTGCCAGCATACTTTATACAGGGGCCAGAGACTATGGCTACACCTTC

v_gene: TRBV19
abundance: .
j_gene: TRBJ1-2
d_gene: .
CDR3aa: CASRPPGGWQGGNGYTF
CDR3nt: TGTGCCAGTAGGCCCCCCGGCGGTTGGCAGGGCGGGAATGGCTACACCTTC

v_gene: TRBV10-1
abundance: .
j_gene: TRBJ1-1
d_gene: TRBD1
CDR3aa: CASRMDRATEAFF
CDR3nt: TGCGCCAGCAGGATGGACAGGGCCACTGAAGCTTTCTTT

v_gene: TRBV30
abundance: .
j_gene: TRBJ2-3
d_gene: TRBD1
CDR3aa: CAWGQGSSTDTQYF
CDR3nt: TGTGCCTGGGGACAGGGGTCGAGCACAGATACGCAGTATTTT

v_gene: TRBV5-1
abundance: .
j_gene: TRBJ2-7
d_gene: .
CDR3aa: CASSLGQATYEQYF
CDR3nt: TGCGCCAGCAGCTTGGGACAGGCTACCTACGAGCAGTACTTC